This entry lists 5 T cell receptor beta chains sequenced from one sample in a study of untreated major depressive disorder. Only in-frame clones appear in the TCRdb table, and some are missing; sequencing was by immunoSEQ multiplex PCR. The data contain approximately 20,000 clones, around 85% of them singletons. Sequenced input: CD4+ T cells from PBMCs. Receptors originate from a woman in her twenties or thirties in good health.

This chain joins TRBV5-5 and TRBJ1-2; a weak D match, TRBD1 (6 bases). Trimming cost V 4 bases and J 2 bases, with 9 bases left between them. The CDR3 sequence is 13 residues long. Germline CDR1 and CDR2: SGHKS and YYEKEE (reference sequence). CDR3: CASSHDRNYGYTF. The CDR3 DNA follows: TGTGCCAGCAGCCATGACAGGAACTATGGCTACACCTTC.

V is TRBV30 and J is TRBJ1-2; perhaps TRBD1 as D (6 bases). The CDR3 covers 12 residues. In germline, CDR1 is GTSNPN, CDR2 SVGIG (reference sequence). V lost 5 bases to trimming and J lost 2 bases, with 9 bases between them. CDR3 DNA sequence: TGTGCCTGGGTTACAGGGAACTATGGCTACACCTTC. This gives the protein CAWVTGNYGYTF. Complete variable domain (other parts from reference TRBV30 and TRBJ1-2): SQTIHQWPATLVQPVGSPLSLECTVEGTSNPNLYWYRQAAGRGLQLLFYSVGIGQISSEVPQNLSASRPQDRQFILSSKKLLLSDSGFYLCAWVTGNYGYTFGSGTRLTVV.

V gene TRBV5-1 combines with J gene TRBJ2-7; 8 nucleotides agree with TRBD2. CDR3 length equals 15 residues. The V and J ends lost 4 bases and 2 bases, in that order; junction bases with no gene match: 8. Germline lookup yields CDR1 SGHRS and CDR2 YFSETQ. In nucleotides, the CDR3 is TGCGCCAGCAGCCCTACAAGCGGGGGAACCTACGAGCAGTACTTC. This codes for CASSPTSGGTYEQYF.

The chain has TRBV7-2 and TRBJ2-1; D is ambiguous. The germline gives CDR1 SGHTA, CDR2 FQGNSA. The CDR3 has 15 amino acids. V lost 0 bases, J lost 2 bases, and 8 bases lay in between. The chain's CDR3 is CASSLAAGTYNEQFF. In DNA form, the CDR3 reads TGTGCCAGCAGCTTAGCGGCAGGTACCTACAATGAGCAGTTCTTC.

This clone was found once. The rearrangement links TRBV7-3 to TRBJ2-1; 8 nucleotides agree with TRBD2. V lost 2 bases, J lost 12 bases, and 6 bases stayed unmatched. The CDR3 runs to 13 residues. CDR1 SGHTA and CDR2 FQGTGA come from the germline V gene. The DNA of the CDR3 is TGTGCCAGCAGCTTAGCTAGCGGGCTTGTGCAGTTCTTC. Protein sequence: CASSLASGLVQFF. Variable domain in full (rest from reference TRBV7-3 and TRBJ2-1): GAGVSQTPSNKVTEKGKYVELRCDPISGHTALYWYRQSLGQGPEFLIYFQGTGAADDSGLPNDRFFAVRPEGSVSTLKIQRTERGDSAVYLCASSLASGLVQFFGPGTRLTVL.